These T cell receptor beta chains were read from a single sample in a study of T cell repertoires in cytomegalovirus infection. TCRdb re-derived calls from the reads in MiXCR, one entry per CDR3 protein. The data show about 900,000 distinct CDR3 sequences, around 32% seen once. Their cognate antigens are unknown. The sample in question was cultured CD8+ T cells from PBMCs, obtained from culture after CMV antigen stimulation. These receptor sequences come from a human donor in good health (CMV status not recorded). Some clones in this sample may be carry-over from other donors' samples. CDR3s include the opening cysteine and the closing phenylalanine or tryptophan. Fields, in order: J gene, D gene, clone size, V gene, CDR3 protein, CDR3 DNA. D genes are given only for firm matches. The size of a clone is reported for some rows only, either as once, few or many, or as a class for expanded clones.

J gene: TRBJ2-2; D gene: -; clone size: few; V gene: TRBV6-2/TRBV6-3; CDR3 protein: CASSYSPREVNTGELFF; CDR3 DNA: TGTGCCAGCAGTTACTCACCCAGGGAGGTTAACACCGGGGAGCTGTTTTTT
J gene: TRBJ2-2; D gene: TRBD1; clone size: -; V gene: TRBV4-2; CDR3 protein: CASSQRTGDHGELFF; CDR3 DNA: TGTGCCAGCAGCCAACGGACAGGGGACCACGGGGAGCTGTTTTTT
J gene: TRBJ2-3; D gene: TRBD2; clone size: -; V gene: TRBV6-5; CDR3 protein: CASSAGGLVDTQYF; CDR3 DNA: TGTGCCAGTTCAGCGGGGGGGCTGGTAGATACGCAGTATTTT
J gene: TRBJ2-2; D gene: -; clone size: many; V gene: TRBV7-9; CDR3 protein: CASSILPRAANTGELFF; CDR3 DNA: TGTGCCAGCAGCATCCTCCCCCGGGCCGCGAACACCGGGGAGCTGTTTTTT
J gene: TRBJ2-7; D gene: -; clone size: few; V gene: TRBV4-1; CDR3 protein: CASSPTRSPLHEQYF; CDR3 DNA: TGCGCCAGCAGTCCTACCAGGAGCCCCCTACACGAGCAGTACTTC
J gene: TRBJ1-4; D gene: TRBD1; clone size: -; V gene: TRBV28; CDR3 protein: CANSFGTGGGVSEKLFF; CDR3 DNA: TGTGCCAACAGTTTCGGGACAGGGGGAGGCGTTAGTGAAAAACTGTTTTTT
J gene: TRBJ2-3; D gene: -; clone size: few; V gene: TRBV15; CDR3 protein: CATSRERLAGDTQYF; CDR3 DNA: TGTGCCACCAGCAGAGAGAGGCTAGCCGGAGATACGCAGTATTTT
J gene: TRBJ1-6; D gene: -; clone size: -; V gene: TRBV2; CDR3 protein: CASSPVPYNSPLHF; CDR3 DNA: TGTGCCAGCAGTCCAGTACCCTATAATTCACCCCTCCACTTT
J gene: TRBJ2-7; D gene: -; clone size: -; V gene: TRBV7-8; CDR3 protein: CASSLRRVDNEQYF; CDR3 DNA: TGTGCCAGCAGCCTACGCAGGGTGGATAACGAGCAGTACTTC
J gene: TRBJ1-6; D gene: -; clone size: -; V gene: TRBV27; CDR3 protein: CASSFDWGGNSPLHF; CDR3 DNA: TGTGCCAGCAGTTTTGATTGGGGAGGGAATTCACCCCTCCACTTT
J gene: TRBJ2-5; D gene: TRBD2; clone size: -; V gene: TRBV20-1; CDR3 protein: CSASAGGPQETQYF; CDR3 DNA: TGCAGTGCTTCCGCGGGGGGCCCCCAAGAGACCCAGTACTTC
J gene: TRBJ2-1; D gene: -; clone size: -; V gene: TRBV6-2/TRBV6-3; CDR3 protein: CASSLTGRATYNEQFF; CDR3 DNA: TGTGCCAGCAGTCTAACGGGGCGGGCCACATACAATGAGCAGTTCTTC
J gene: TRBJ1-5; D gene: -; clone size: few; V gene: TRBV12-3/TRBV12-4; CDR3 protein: CASGRDAHQPQHF; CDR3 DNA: TGTGCCAGTGGGAGGGATGCGCATCAGCCCCAGCATTTT
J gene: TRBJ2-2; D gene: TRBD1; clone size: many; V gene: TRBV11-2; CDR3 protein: CASSLDPGQGSTGELFF; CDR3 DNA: TGTGCCAGCAGCTTAGATCCGGGACAGGGGAGTACCGGGGAGCTGTTTTTT
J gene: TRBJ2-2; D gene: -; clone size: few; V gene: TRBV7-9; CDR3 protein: CARTPMGNLYTGELFF; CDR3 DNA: TGTGCCAGGACCCCAATGGGGAATCTATACACCGGGGAGCTGTTTTTT
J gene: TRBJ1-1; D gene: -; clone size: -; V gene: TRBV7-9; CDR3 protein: CASSHPGGMNTEAFF; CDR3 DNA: TGTGCCAGCAGCCATCCCGGGGGGATGAACACTGAAGCTTTCTTT
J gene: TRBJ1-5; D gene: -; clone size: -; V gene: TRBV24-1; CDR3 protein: CATSDADSGGGPQHF; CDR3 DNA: TGTGCCACCAGTGATGCGGACAGCGGGGGTGGGCCCCAGCATTTT
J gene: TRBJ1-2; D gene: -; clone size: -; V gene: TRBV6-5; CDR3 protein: CASSGVGGDYGYTF; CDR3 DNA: TGTGCCAGCAGCGGGGTCGGCGGGGACTATGGCTACACCTTC
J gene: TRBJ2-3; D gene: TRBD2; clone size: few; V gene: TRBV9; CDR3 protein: CASSVETSGRRDTQYF; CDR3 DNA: TGTGCCAGCAGCGTAGAGACTAGCGGTCGGAGGGATACGCAGTATTTT
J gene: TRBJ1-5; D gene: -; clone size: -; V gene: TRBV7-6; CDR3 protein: CASSLNPGSNQPQHF; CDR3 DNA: TGTGCCAGCAGCTTAAACCCGGGGAGCAATCAGCCCCAGCATTTT
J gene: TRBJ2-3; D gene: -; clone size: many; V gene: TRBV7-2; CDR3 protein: CASSLGMVTDTQYF; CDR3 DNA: TGTGCCAGCAGCTTAGGGATGGTCACAGATACGCAGTATTTT
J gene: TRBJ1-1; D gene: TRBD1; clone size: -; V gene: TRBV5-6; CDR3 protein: CASSFSGGGMAEAFF; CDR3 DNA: TGTGCCAGCAGCTTCTCTGGAGGGGGCATGGCTGAAGCTTTCTTT
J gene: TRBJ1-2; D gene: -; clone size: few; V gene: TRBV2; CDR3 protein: CAFPGARGGYTF; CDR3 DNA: TGTGCCTTCCCGGGGGCCCGAGGCGGCTACACCTTC
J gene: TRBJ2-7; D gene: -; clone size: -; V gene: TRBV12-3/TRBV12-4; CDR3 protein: CASSAAETYEQYF; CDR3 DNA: TGTGCCAGCAGCGCCGCAGAGACCTACGAGCAGTACTTC
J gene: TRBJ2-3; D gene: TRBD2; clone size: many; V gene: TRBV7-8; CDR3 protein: CASSPMGTSGGPTSTDTQYF; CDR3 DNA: TGTGCCAGCAGCCCGATGGGGACTAGCGGGGGGCCGACTAGCACAGATACGCAGTATTTT
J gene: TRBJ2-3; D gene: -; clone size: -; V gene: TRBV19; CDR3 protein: CASSIPSRGLKRWDF; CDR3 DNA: TGTGCCAGTAGTATCCCCAGCAGAGGTCTCAAGAGGTGGGATTTT
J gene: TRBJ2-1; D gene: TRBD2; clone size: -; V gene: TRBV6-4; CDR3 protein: CASSDRWGSGGPYEQFF; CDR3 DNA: TGTGCCAGCAGTGACCGGTGGGGTAGCGGGGGGCCGTATGAGCAGTTCTTC
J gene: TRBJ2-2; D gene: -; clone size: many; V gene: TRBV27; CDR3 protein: CASSPYGGENTGELFF; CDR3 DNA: TGTGCCAGCAGCCCCTACGGGGGAGAGAACACCGGGGAGCTGTTTTTT
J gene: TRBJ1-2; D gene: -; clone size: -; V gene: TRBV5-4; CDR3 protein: CAVRQSYGYTF; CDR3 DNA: TGTGCCGTTAGGCAGAGCTATGGCTACACCTTC
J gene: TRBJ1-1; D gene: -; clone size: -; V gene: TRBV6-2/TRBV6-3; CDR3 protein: CASSSAWPTEAFF; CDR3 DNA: TGTGCCAGCAGTTCCGCTTGGCCTACTGAAGCTTTCTTT
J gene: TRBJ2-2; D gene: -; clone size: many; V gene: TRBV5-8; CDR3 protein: CASSTRQFVTGELFF; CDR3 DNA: TGTGCCAGCAGCACCAGACAGTTCGTGACCGGGGAGCTGTTTTTT
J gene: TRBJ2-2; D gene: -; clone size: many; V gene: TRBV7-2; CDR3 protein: CASSLPGTPHPGELFF; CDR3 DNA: TGTGCCAGCAGCTTACCCGGGACCCCTCACCCCGGGGAGCTGTTTTTT
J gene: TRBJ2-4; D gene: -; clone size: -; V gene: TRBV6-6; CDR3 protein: CASSAQASGIIAKNIQYF; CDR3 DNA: TGTGCCAGCAGTGCACAGGCCTCAGGAATTATAGCCAAAAACATTCAGTACTTC
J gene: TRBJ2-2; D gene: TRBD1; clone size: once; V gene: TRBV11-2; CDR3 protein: CASSFGRGPGGELFF; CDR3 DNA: TGTGCCAGCAGCTTCGGCAGGGGGCCTGGCGGGGAGCTGTTTTTT
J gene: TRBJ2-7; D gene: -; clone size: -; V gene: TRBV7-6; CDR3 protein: CASSPGKTPYEQYF; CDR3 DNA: TGTGCCAGCAGCCCTGGGAAAACCCCATACGAGCAGTACTTC